A single sample is the source of the 18 T cell receptor beta chains below, sequenced in a study of CD8 T cells in Susac syndrome. With random hexamers, reverse transcription was performed on about 0.5 to 1 ug of RNA. Via MiXCR, TCRdb re-called the immunoSEQ multiplex PCR reads, giving one row per CDR3 protein. Of 150,000 to 180,000 distinct CDR3 sequences listed, approximately 95% are singletons. The sequencing sample was made of CD4+ T cells from PBMCs. The source is a human donor with Susac syndrome.

As DNA, the CDR3 is TGTGCCAGCAGTTCCCCACGGACAGGAAGAACCTACGAGCAGTACTTC. It translates to CASSSPRTGRTYEQYF. V usage is TRBV28 and J usage is TRBJ2-7; TRBD1 matches 7 bases. CDR1 MDHEN and CDR2 SYDVKM come from the germline V gene. V trimming: 4 bases; J trimming: 2 bases; junction bases outside the gene matches: 11. The CDR3 sequence is 16 residues long.

V usage is TRBV20-1 and J usage is TRBJ2-3, with D maybe TRBD1 (5 bases). CDR1 and CDR2 (germline): DFQATT, SNEGSKA (reference sequence). V was pared by 6 bases and J by 2 bases, with 9 bases between. The length of the CDR3 is 12 residues. The CDR3 reads CSARGSTDTQYF. The CDR3 coding sequence is TGCAGTGCAAGGGGATCCACAGATACGCAGTATTTT.

V and J are TRBV12-3 or TRBV12-4 and TRBJ2-5, with TRBD2 matching 12 bases. V was clipped by 1 base and J by 5 bases; unmatched bases: 2. The CDR3 loop spans 15 amino acids. CDR3 sequence: CASSLGLAGEETQYF. For the CDR3, the DNA is TGTGCCAGCAGTTTAGGACTAGCGGGGGAGGAGACCCAGTACTTC.

The chain links TRBV5-1 to TRBJ2-4, with D perhaps TRBD2 (7 bases). Germline V lookup: CDR1 SGHRS, CDR2 YFSETQ. The ends were cut back, 4 bases at V and 8 bases at J, with 13 bases in the middle. The CDR3 spans 13 residues. The CDR3 nucleotides read TGCGCCAGCAGCACCAGGGGAGGGGACATTCAGTACTTC. Residues: CASSTRGGDIQYF.

The chain links TRBV29-1 to TRBJ2-3; D uncertain. The CDR3 is 12 residues long. Germline V lookup: CDR1 SQVTM, CDR2 ANQGSEA. V lost 5 bases to trimming and J lost 2 bases, with 8 bases between them. This CDR3 reads CSVIRITDTQYF. DNA for the CDR3: TGCAGCGTTATTCGTATCACAGATACGCAGTATTTT.

This clonotype was found once. The chain has TRBV13 and TRBJ1-1; D perhaps matches TRBD1 (6 bases). The V end was cut by 9 bases, the J end by 6 bases, with 17 bases between. The length of the CDR3 is 13 residues. Germline CDR1 and CDR2: PRHDT and FYEKMQ (reference sequence). CDR3 sequence (DNA): TGTGCCAGTTTCGAGGGGAGGGGGTCTGAAGCTTTCTTT. It yields the protein CASFEGRGSEAFF.

The rearrangement uses TRBV11-3 and TRBJ1-1, with 7 bases fitting TRBD1. V lost 2 bases to trimming and J lost 11 bases; unmatched junction nucleotides: 5. The length of the CDR3 is 12 residues. In germline, CDR1 is SGHNT, CDR2 YENEEA. This CDR3 is CASSLTARGAFF. The CDR3 region has the DNA TGTGCCAGCAGCTTAACCGCCAGGGGGGCTTTCTTT.

The V gene is TRBV11-3, the J gene TRBJ1-1; TRBD1 is a possible D gene (6 bases). The CDR3 covers 15 residues. The germline gives CDR1 SGHNT, CDR2 YENEEA. V gave up 2 bases and J gave up 12 bases, with 22 bases separating them. The CDR3 region has the DNA TGTGCCAGCAGCTTACATGGGTCGGCGGGGGCGAAAACTTTCTTT. Translated: CASSLHGSAGAKTFF.

V usage is TRBV27 and J usage is TRBJ2-7; 9 bases are shared with TRBD1. V lost 6 bases, J lost 12 bases, and 15 bases stayed unmatched. Per germline, CDR1 MNHEY and CDR2 SMNVEV (reference sequence). The CDR3 loop spans 14 amino acids. The CDR3 DNA reads TGTGCCAGCAGCTCCAACAGGGGGCGGTCCCCTCGGTACTTC. The encoded protein is CASSSNRGRSPRYF.

The chain is built from TRBV3-1 and TRBJ1-2; no clear D. This CDR3 is 15 amino acids long. With 1 base removed from V and 4 bases from J, the gap between germline ends came to 13 bases. Looked up from germline, CDR1 is LGHDT and CDR2 is YNNKEL (reference sequence). The CDR3 spells CASSQGAGVGYGYTF. CDR3 nucleotides: TGTGCCAGCAGCCAAGGGGCCGGTGTGGGCTATGGCTACACCTTC. Complete variable domain (other parts from reference TRBV3-1 and TRBJ1-2): DTAVSQTPKYLVTQMGNDKSIKCEQNLGHDTMYWYKQDSKKFLKIMFSYNNKELIINETVPNRFSPKSPDKAHLNLHINSLELGDSAVYFCASSQGAGVGYGYTFGSGTRLTVV.

The genes are TRBV5-4 and TRBJ2-5; 12 positions agree with TRBD2. There are 15 residues in the CDR3. Germline loops: CDR1 SGHNT, CDR2 YYREEE (reference sequence). V was clipped by 4 bases and J by 5 bases; unmatched bases: 6. CDR3 bases: TGTGCCAGCAGCCCCACTAGCGGGGGGTTCGAGACCCAGTACTTC. Residues: CASSPTSGGFETQYF.

This clonotype was observed a single time. The chain employs TRBV15 and TRBJ1-6, with D unresolved. Between the trimmed V and J ends, which lost 0 bases and 7 bases, there was a span of 10 bases. CDR1 and CDR2 from the germline V gene are LNHNV and YYDKDF (reference sequence). The CDR3 is made up of 15 amino acids. DNA of the CDR3: TGTGCCACCAGCAGAGACCCCGGTGACAATTCACCCCTCCACTTT. It translates to CATSRDPGDNSPLHF.

The chain employs TRBV20-1 and TRBJ2-7, with 7 nucleotides matching TRBD1. Trimming at V came to 6 bases and at J to 7 bases, leaving 9 bases not matched to a gene. Germline CDR1 DFQATT, CDR2 SNEGSKA (reference sequence). This CDR3 is 12 amino acids long. CDR3 nucleotides: TGCAGTGCCTCCCGGGACAGTCGGGAGCAGTACTTC. Translated, it gives CSASRDSREQYF.

This sequence joins TRBV20-1 and TRBJ2-4; 8 nucleotides match TRBD2. Germline-derived CDR1 and CDR2 are DFQATT and SNEGSKA (reference sequence). There are 15 residues in the CDR3. The V and J ends lost 4 bases and 8 bases, in that order; junction bases with no gene match: 13. The CDR3 loop reads CSAIPLAGPSDIQYF. DNA for the CDR3: TGCAGTGCTATCCCCCTAGCGGGCCCCTCAGACATTCAGTACTTC.

This sequence joins TRBV5-4 and TRBJ1-3, with D possibly being TRBD1 (5 bases). CDR3 length: 16 amino acids. V shed 4 bases and J shed 0 bases, with 14 bases lying between them. CDR1 and CDR2 (germline): SGHNT, YYREEE (reference sequence). CDR3: CASSVGLLSSGNTIYF. CDR3 in DNA: TGTGCCAGCAGCGTGGGACTCCTGAGCTCTGGAAACACCATATATTTT.

V usage is TRBV2 and J usage is TRBJ2-2; D unclear. CDR3 length equals 12 residues. V gave up 7 bases and J gave up 5 bases, with 8 bases separating them. Per the germline V gene, CDR1 is SNHLY and CDR2 is FYNNEI. CDR3 sequence: CASTQETGELFF. CDR3 sequence (DNA): TGTGCCAGCACCCAGGAGACCGGGGAGCTGTTTTTT.

The chain is built from TRBV29-1 and TRBJ1-5, with D possibly matching TRBD1 (6 bases). In germline, CDR1 is SQVTM, CDR2 ANQGSEA. V lost 7 bases and J lost 3, with 13 bases in between. The CDR3 contains 13 residues. CDR3: CSATRGDNQPQHF. The CDR3 region has the DNA TGCAGCGCCACGAGGGGGGACAATCAGCCCCAGCATTTT.

CDR3 sequence reads: CASSPPGRVETQYF. The CDR3 nucleotides are TGTGCCAGCAGCCCCCCGGGCAGGGTGGAGACCCAGTACTTC. The chain carries TRBV6-5 and TRBJ2-5; a weak D match, TRBD1 (5 bases). CDR1 and CDR2 (germline): MNHEY, SVGAGI. The V end lost 6 bases, the J end lost 5 bases, and 16 bases lay between the germline ends. The length of the CDR3 is 14 residues.